Below, 29 T cell receptor beta chains from the same sample are listed, as sequenced in a study of cytomegalovirus exposure and HLA in healthy donors (dated by TCRdb to about 2017). Receptor libraries were prepared by the immunoSEQ multiplex PCR assay. For the multiplex PCR, a mixture combining 60 forward primers for TCR Vbeta segments and 13 reverse primers for TCR Jbeta segments was used. TCRdb re-hosts the immuneACCESS table, in-frame sequences only. Its copies lack some clones; in the studies checked, an unresolved V gene accounts for under half of them, and the cause for the rest is not known. This sample is represented by around 180,000 clones; approximately 88% of them were singletons. The ten biggest clones cover 0.25% to 0.3% of the sample. The sample consisted of PBMCs. These receptors were taken from a boy younger than 18 in good health and CMV-seronegative.

This clone was counted a single time. The chain recombines TRBV25-1 with TRBJ2-1, with D possibly matching TRBD2 (6 bases). The CDR3 is 17 amino acids. Per the germline V gene, CDR1 is MGHDK and CDR2 is SYGVNS. V was trimmed by 0 bases and J by 7 bases, leaving 19 bases between them. CDR3 in amino acids: CASSEYGWGVRRNEQFF. The DNA for the CDR3 is TGTGCCAGCAGTGAATATGGTTGGGGGGTCCGTAGGAATGAGCAGTTCTTC.

This clone was counted only a few times. J is TRBJ1-1 and V is TRBV19, with 8 bases that match TRBD1. Germline CDR1 LNHDA, CDR2 SQIVND (reference sequence). The J segment lost 6 bases and the V segment lost 6 bases, leaving 9 bases of the junction unmatched. The CDR3 has 14 amino acids. CDR3 coding DNA: TGTGCCAGTAGGCCAGGGGGCCATATCCCTGAAGCTTTCTTT. This gives the protein CASRPGGHIPEAFF. Drawing the rest from reference TRBV19 and TRBJ1-1, the complete variable domain is DGGITQSPKYLFRKEGQNVTLSCEQNLNHDAMYWYRQDPGQGLRLIYYSQIVNDFQKGDIAEGYSVSREKKESFPLTVTSAQKNPTAFYLCASRPGGHIPEAFFGQGTRLTVV.

This chain uses TRBV2 with TRBJ1-2; 12 bases agree with TRBD1. J lost 4 bases, V lost 6 bases, and 9 bases had no gene match. Germline V gives CDR1 SNHLY, CDR2 FYNNEI. The CDR3 covers 16 residues. The CDR3 bases are TGTGCCAGCAGCAGGGACAGGGGGCGTCGAAGCTATGGCTACACCTTC. This codes for CASSRDRGRRSYGYTF.

The rearrangement links TRBV30 to TRBJ1-4; possibly TRBD1 for D (5 bases). The CDR3 is 13 residues long. CDR1 is GTSNPN, CDR2 SVGIG, per germline (reference sequence). Deletions cut 4 bases from V and 7 bases from J, with 13 bases between. CDR3 loop: CAWNPGQTEKLFF. CDR3 nucleotide sequence: TGTGCCTGGAACCCCGGACAAACTGAAAAACTGTTTTTT.

The chain couples TRBV4-1 to TRBJ2-5; D perhaps matches TRBD2 (5 bases). With 0 bases removed from V and 1 base from J, the gap between germline ends came to 24 bases. The CDR3 covers 20 residues. Germline loops: CDR1 MGHRA, CDR2 YSYEKL. CDR3 DNA sequence: TGCGCCAGCAGCCAAGAAGCTGGAATGTTAGCGTTACCATTCCAAGAGACCCAGTACTTC. Protein product: CASSQEAGMLALPFQETQYF.

Turning to this clone: The germline gene is not matched at one end of the junction; a read error may be the cause. The J gene is TRBJ2-3, the V gene TRBV7-7; weak D call: TRBD2 (6 bases). Germline CDR1 SSHAT, CDR2 FNYEAQ (reference sequence). CDR3 size: 13 residues. The CDR3 DNA follows: TGTGCTAGCAGCGCCCAGACTAGGGATACGCAGTATTTT. Translated, it gives CASSAQTRDTQYF.

The chain carries TRBV7-6 and TRBJ2-7; 8 bases align to TRBD2. This CDR3 is 18 amino acids long. From germline, CDR1 is SGHVS and CDR2 FNYEAQ. The V gene end was trimmed by 2 bases and the J gene end by 3 bases; junction bases not matched to a gene: 15. CDR3 in DNA: TGTGCCAGCAGCTTACAAAGGGCCGGGCGGGGGGTTCTCTACGAGCAGTACTTC. The encoded protein is CASSLQRAGRGVLYEQYF.

The J gene is TRBJ2-5, the V gene TRBV2; D is possibly TRBD2 (6 bases). V lost 8 bases to trimming and J lost 5 bases, with 18 bases between them. From germline, CDR1 is SNHLY and CDR2 FYNNEI. The CDR3 runs to 14 residues. CDR3 in DNA: TGTGCCAGCGGTGGCGGGACCCCCCACGAGACCCAGTACTTC. Translating it yields CASGGGTPHETQYF.

This chain joins TRBV5-6 and TRBJ2-1; 16 positions agree with TRBD2. The CDR3 is 17 residues long. CDR1 SGHDT and CDR2 YYEEEE come from the germline V gene. Trimming removed 4 bases from V and 2 bases from J; junction bases left unmatched: 3. As DNA, the CDR3 is TGTGCCAGCAGCGCAGGGACTAGCGGGGGGGCCTACAATGAGCAGTTCTTC. Protein sequence: CASSAGTSGGAYNEQFF.

The chain employs TRBV5-1 and TRBJ2-5; a weak D match, TRBD2 (5 bases). V was clipped by 0 bases and J by 2 bases, with 11 bases between them. The CDR3 contains 15 residues. The germline V gene has CDR1 SGHRS and CDR2 YFSETQ. The CDR3 is CASSLAPGSQETQYF. The CDR3 nucleotides read TGCGCCAGCAGCTTGGCTCCGGGATCTCAAGAGACCCAGTACTTC.

This chain uses TRBV27 with TRBJ2-7, with a possible D match to TRBD1 (6 bases). The CDR3 totals 15 residues. CDR1 and CDR2 from the germline V gene are MNHEY and SMNVEV (reference sequence). V was cut by 7 bases and J by 6 bases, with 22 bases left in between. The DNA of the CDR3 is TGTGCCAGCACCAAATGGGGACAAGCGGCATCCGAGCAGTACTTC. Translated: CASTKWGQAASEQYF.

This clone was recorded only once. J is TRBJ2-2 and V is TRBV5-1; 10 nucleotides line up with TRBD1. In germline, CDR1 is SGHRS, CDR2 YFSETQ. V dropped 4 bases and J dropped 6; count of bases not matched to a gene: 9. This CDR3 region has 16 residues. The CDR3 sequence: CASSLRDRGGSGELFF. CDR3 sequence (DNA): TGCGCCAGCAGCCTCCGGGACAGGGGAGGGTCCGGGGAGCTGTTTTTT.

This chain connects TRBV19 to TRBJ1-5; TRBD1 is a possible D gene (6 bases). The CDR3 covers 14 residues. Germline V CDR1 and CDR2: LNHDA, SQIVND (reference sequence). V shed 5 bases and J shed 5 bases, with 13 bases lying between them. The CDR3 sequence is CASSAQGAHQPQHF. In DNA, the CDR3 is TGTGCCAGTAGTGCACAGGGAGCACATCAGCCCCAGCATTTT.

This chain uses TRBV29-1 with TRBJ2-3; 14 positions agree with TRBD2. Germline CDR1 reads SQVTM; CDR2 reads ANQGSEA. The CDR3 covers 15 residues. Trimming at V came to 3 bases and at J to 7 bases, leaving 6 bases not matched to a gene. The CDR3 region has the DNA TGCAGCGTTGACGGACTAGCGGGGGGCACTAATACGCAGTATTTT. Protein product: CSVDGLAGGTNTQYF.

This clone has just a few counts. This sequence joins TRBV28 and TRBJ2-7, with D tentatively TRBD2 (6 bases). Trimming pared 5 bases from V and 7 bases from J, leaving 15 bases between. The germline CDR1 and CDR2 sequences are MDHEN and SYDVKM. CDR3 length: 13 amino acids. The CDR3 here is CASSPEGRREQYF. Here the CDR3 DNA reads TGTGCCAGCAGTCCGGAGGGGCGTAGGGAGCAGTACTTC.

The chain carries TRBV7-2 and TRBJ1-5; D gene ambiguous. The CDR3 has 14 amino acids. V shed 3 bases and J shed 7 bases, with 13 bases lying between them. The germline gives CDR1 SGHTA, CDR2 FQGNSA. Here the CDR3 reads CASSFGGGSQPQHF. The CDR3 bases are TGTGCCAGCAGCTTTGGTGGAGGGAGCCAGCCCCAGCATTTT.

This clone was counted between two and nine times. The V gene is TRBV7-2, the J gene TRBJ2-1; TRBD2 aligns across 11 bases. The CDR3 runs to 16 residues. Germline lookup yields CDR1 SGHTA and CDR2 FQGNSA. V lost 1 base and J lost 2; bases outside the gene matches: 1. In nucleotides, the CDR3 is TGTGCCAGCAGCTTAGGACTAGCGGGGACCTACAATGAGCAGTTCTTC. It yields the protein CASSLGLAGTYNEQFF.

V usage is TRBV28 and J usage is TRBJ2-7, with D perhaps TRBD2 (6 bases). There are 15 residues in the CDR3. Germline assignment: CDR1 MDHEN and CDR2 SYDVKM. CDR3 protein: CASLANGGLSYEQYF. The CDR3 DNA sequence: TGTGCTTCGCTCGCAAACGGGGGACTCTCCTACGAGCAGTACTTC. The entire variable domain, with the rest obtained from reference TRBV28 and TRBJ2-7, is as follows: DVKVTQSSRYLVKRTGEKVFLECVQDMDHENMFWYRQDPGLGLRLIYFSYDVKMKEKGDIPEGYSVSREKKERFSLILESASTNQTSMYLCASLANGGLSYEQYFGPGTRLTVT.

This clone was seen just once. This chain joins TRBV27 and TRBJ1-3; TRBD1 agrees at 11 bases. Germline assignment: CDR1 MNHEY and CDR2 SMNVEV (reference sequence). This CDR3 is built from 17 residues. J lost 2 bases, V lost 0 bases, and 3 bases had no gene match. CDR3 DNA: TGTGCCAGCAGTTTATCGTGGGACAGGGGGACTGGAAACACCATATATTTT. Protein: CASSLSWDRGTGNTIYF.

V usage is TRBV28 and J usage is TRBJ1-1; unclear D gene. V lost 6 bases and J 4 bases, leaving 9 bases between the germline ends. Per germline, CDR1 MDHEN and CDR2 SYDVKM. This CDR3 is built from 12 residues. The CDR3 DNA is TGTGCCAGCAGAACGGGTATCACTGAAGCTTTCTTT. Translating it yields CASRTGITEAFF.

This chain joins TRBV6-4 and TRBJ2-1; 10 nucleotides agree with TRBD2. The germline gives CDR1 MRHNA, CDR2 SNTAGT. The CDR3 covers 15 residues. With V trimmed by 6 bases and J by 6 bases, 8 bases remained unmatched. CDR3 residues: CASSLLAGGSNEQFF. The CDR3 region has the DNA TGTGCCAGCAGCCTTTTAGCGGGGGGTTCCAATGAGCAGTTCTTC.

V usage is TRBV30 and J usage is TRBJ2-3; TRBD2 aligns across 11 bases. The J segment lost 1 base and the V segment lost 2 bases, leaving 2 bases of the junction unmatched. This CDR3 comprises 15 residues. The germline CDR1 and CDR2 sequences are GTSNPN and SVGIG (reference sequence). The CDR3 region is CAWSPLAGGTDTQYF. CDR3 in DNA: TGTGCCTGGAGTCCACTAGCGGGGGGCACAGATACGCAGTATTTT. Drawing the rest from reference TRBV30 and TRBJ2-3, the complete variable domain is SQTIHQWPATLVQPVGSPLSLECTVEGTSNPNLYWYRQAAGRGLQLLFYSVGIGQISSEVPQNLSASRPQDRQFILSSKKLLLSDSGFYLCAWSPLAGGTDTQYFGPGTRLTVL.

This clone was counted a single time. V and J are TRBV9 and TRBJ1-3, with D possibly matching TRBD1 (6 bases). The germline V and J ends were trimmed by 0 bases and 2 bases, with 12 bases remaining between them. This CDR3 is built from 16 residues. The V gene's germline CDR1 is SGDLS and CDR2 YYNGEE. CDR3 in amino acids: CASSVDPGAPGNTIYF. CDR3 DNA: TGTGCCAGCAGCGTAGATCCAGGGGCGCCTGGAAACACCATATATTTT.

A single count supports this clone. The V gene is TRBV28, the J gene TRBJ2-7; TRBD1 aligns across 7 bases. The germline V gene has CDR1 MDHEN and CDR2 SYDVKM. The CDR3 loop spans 17 amino acids. V lost 6 bases, J lost 1 base, and 15 bases stayed unmatched. The chain's CDR3 is CASSHTPWDSLSYEQYF. For the CDR3, the DNA is TGTGCCAGCAGCCACACCCCCTGGGACAGCTTGTCCTACGAGCAGTACTTC.

The genes are TRBV19 and TRBJ1-4; 10 bases line up with TRBD1. The CDR3 covers 13 residues. Germline assignment: CDR1 LNHDA and CDR2 SQIVND (reference sequence). Trimming cost V 7 bases and J 5 bases; bases outside gene matches: 1. The CDR3 nucleotides read TGTGCCAGTACGGGACAGGGGAATGAAAAACTGTTTTTT. It codes for CASTGQGNEKLFF.

This CDR3 reads CASSLQGARETQYF. Written as DNA, the CDR3 is TGTGCCAGCAGCTTGCAGGGGGCGAGGGAGACCCAGTACTTC. The J gene is TRBJ2-5, the V gene TRBV5-6, with 8 bases that match TRBD1. Losses at the gene ends were 1 base for V and 5 bases for J; bases not matched to a gene: 4. Germline V gives CDR1 SGHDT, CDR2 YYEEEE. This CDR3 comprises 14 residues.

The table lists this clone with a count of one. This chain links TRBV2 with TRBJ1-6, with 9 bases matching TRBD1. V lost 6 bases and J lost 7; bases outside the gene matches: 7. CDR1 SNHLY and CDR2 FYNNEI come from the germline V gene. The CDR3 is 15 residues long. The CDR3 DNA follows: TGTGCCAGCAGGGGGGACAGGGCCGGGAATTCACCCCTCCACTTT. Amino acid sequence: CASRGDRAGNSPLHF. Combining the CDR3 with reference TRBV2 and TRBJ1-6 gives the whole variable domain EPEVTQTPSHQVTQMGQEVILRCVPISNHLYFYWYRQILGQKVEFLVSFYNNEISEKSEIFDDQFSVERPDGSNFTLKIRSTKLEDSAMYFCASRGDRAGNSPLHFGNGTRLTVT.

The chain employs TRBV5-1 and TRBJ1-1; TRBD1 matches 10 bases. Germline V gene sequence: CDR1 SGHRS, CDR2 YFSETQ. The junction had 2 bases not matched to a gene; V was cut back by 2 bases and J by 7 bases. The CDR3 consists of 13 residues. The CDR3 nucleotides are TGCGCCAGCAGCTTTAGGGACAGGGGTGAAGCTTTCTTT. Translated: CASSFRDRGEAFF.

The chain recombines TRBV6-5 with TRBJ1-3; D is uncertain. From germline, CDR1 is MNHEY and CDR2 SVGAGI. V gave up 9 bases and J gave up 0 bases, with 9 bases separating them. The CDR3 runs 13 residues. The CDR3 sequence is CASSDYSGNTIYF. CDR3 bases: TGTGCCAGTTCAGACTACTCTGGAAACACCATATATTTT.